One sample yielded the 27 T cell receptor beta chains listed below, sequenced in a study of cytomegalovirus exposure and HLA in healthy donors. Vbeta (60) and Jbeta (13) primers were used in the PCR. Profiling relied on immunoSEQ multiplex PCR, and the TCRdb table lists in-frame clones only, not all of them. The table has 85,000 to 90,000 clones, around 74% seen once. The sequenced material came from PBMCs. Receptor source: a man younger than 45 in good health and CMV-seropositive.

V is TRBV5-1 and J is TRBJ2-3; 9 bases line up with TRBD2. With V trimmed by 0 bases and J by 5 bases, 4 bases remained unmatched. The CDR3 contains 15 residues. CDR1 SGHRS and CDR2 YFSETQ come from the germline V gene. CDR3 sequence: CASSLAAGGQDTQYF. The CDR3 DNA follows: TGCGCCAGCAGCTTGGCGGCGGGGGGGCAAGATACGCAGTATTTT.

The rearrangement uses TRBV7-2 and TRBJ2-7; a weak D match, TRBD1 (6 bases). CDR3 length: 14 residues. Deletions cut 1 base from V and 6 bases from J, with 13 bases between. The germline V gene encodes CDR1 SGHTA and CDR2 FQGNSA. The CDR3 here is CASSLVRGQVEQYF. The CDR3 region has the DNA TGTGCCAGCAGCTTAGTCCGGGGACAAGTCGAGCAGTACTTC.

V gene TRBV27 combines with J gene TRBJ1-6; 10 bases are shared with TRBD1. The length of the CDR3 is 19 residues. CDR1 MNHEY and CDR2 SMNVEV come from the germline V gene (reference sequence). With V trimmed by 10 bases and J by 0 bases, 15 bases remained unmatched. CDR3 amino acids: CATAAGTGVRSSYNSPLHF. The CDR3 region has the DNA TGTGCCACCGCGGCCGGGACAGGGGTTCGGAGCTCCTATAATTCACCCCTCCACTTT.

This chain joins TRBV4-3 and TRBJ2-7, with D possibly being TRBD2 (5 bases). This CDR3 is built from 14 residues. Trimming took off 1 base at V and 5 bases at J, with 12 bases between the two ends. CDR1 is LGHNA and CDR2 is YSLEER in the germline V gene. The CDR3 loop reads CASSQGAGLHEQYF. CDR3 coding DNA: TGCGCCAGCAGCCAAGGTGCGGGTCTACACGAGCAGTACTTC.

This clone was seen a few times. The chain carries TRBV5-1 and TRBJ1-1; D unresolved. V lost 0 bases to trimming and J lost 3 bases, with 12 bases between them. The CDR3 has 15 residues. Looked up from germline, CDR1 is SGHRS and CDR2 is YFSETQ. CDR3 sequence (DNA): TGCGCCAGCAGCTTGGTGTCGGGAGCCGACACTGAAGCTTTCTTT. It yields the protein CASSLVSGADTEAFF.

The gene calls are TRBV7-6 and TRBJ1-1; 7 nucleotides match TRBD1. The germline V gene encodes CDR1 SGHVS and CDR2 FNYEAQ. The V gene end was trimmed by 0 bases and the J gene end by 4 bases; junction bases not matched to a gene: 5. The CDR3 consists of 15 residues. Here the CDR3 reads CASSLATGASTEAFF. In DNA form, the CDR3 reads TGTGCCAGCAGCTTAGCAACAGGGGCGAGCACTGAAGCTTTCTTT. Using reference TRBV7-6 and TRBJ1-1 for the parts outside the CDR3, the full variable domain is GAGVSQSPRYKVTKRGQDVALRCDPISGHVSLYWYRQALGQGPEFLTYFNYEAQQDKSGLPNDRFSAERPEGSISTLTIQRTEQRDSAMYRCASSLATGASTEAFFGQGTRLTVV.

On this clone: One junction end disagrees with the germline gene, perhaps due to a read error. The chain carries TRBV7-9 and TRBJ2-7, with TRBD1 matching over 7 bases. The V gene's germline CDR1 is SEHNR and CDR2 FQNEAQ (reference sequence). There are 15 residues in the CDR3. CDR3 DNA: TGTTCCAGCAGTTACGACAGGGCGAGCCCCTACGAGCAGTACTTC. Protein: CSSSYDRASPYEQYF.

The rearrangement uses TRBV19 and TRBJ1-3; no reliable D call. Germline V gives CDR1 LNHDA, CDR2 SQIVND (reference sequence). CDR3 length: 13 amino acids. The germline V and J ends were trimmed by 11 bases and 0 bases, with 11 bases remaining between them. The DNA of the CDR3 is TGTGCCGTGAACGAGGACTCTGGAAACACCATATATTTT. Amino acids: CAVNEDSGNTIYF.

This clone was observed a handful of times. In DNA, the CDR3 is TGTGCCAGCAGGGGGCCCAGGTTCACAGATACGCAGTATTTT. Its protein is CASRGPRFTDTQYF. This chain links TRBV27 with TRBJ2-3; tentatively, D is TRBD1 (5 bases). Per the germline V gene, CDR1 is MNHEY and CDR2 is SMNVEV (reference sequence). This CDR3 is 14 amino acids long. Deletions cut 6 bases from V and 2 bases from J, with 12 bases between.

In its sample, this clone was seen a few times. V gene TRBV7-6 combines with J gene TRBJ2-7, with 7 bases lining up with TRBD1. Germline V lookup: CDR1 SGHVS, CDR2 FNYEAQ. V lost 1 base to trimming and J lost 3 bases; unmatched junction nucleotides: 15. The CDR3 contains 18 residues. The CDR3 nucleotides read TGTGCCAGCAGCTTAGGTGAGCTGTTGAGGGGGCATCGCTACGAGCAGTACTTC. Translation: CASSLGELLRGHRYEQYF.

The V call is TRBV18, the J call TRBJ1-5; D call uncertain. Deletions cut 3 bases from V and 6 bases from J, with 12 bases between. The CDR3 has 14 amino acids. Germline V gene lookup returns CDR1 KGHSH and CDR2 LQKENI. CDR3 DNA: TGTGCCAGCTCACCGGCGAATTCAGGTCAGCCCCAGCATTTT. Its protein is CASSPANSGQPQHF.

As DNA, the CDR3 is TGTGCCAGCTCGACAGGGTGGGACTCTGGAAACACCATATATTTT. Translation gives CASSTGWDSGNTIYF. The V call is TRBV2, the J call TRBJ1-3; 7 nucleotides agree with TRBD1. From germline, CDR1 is SNHLY and CDR2 FYNNEI. The CDR3 runs 15 residues. Losses at the gene ends were 8 bases for V and 0 bases for J; bases not matched to a gene: 7.

J is TRBJ2-3 and V is TRBV9, with D perhaps matching TRBD2 (7 bases). Trimming pared 4 bases from V and 2 bases from J, leaving 17 bases between. From germline, CDR1 is SGDLS and CDR2 YYNGEE. The CDR3 sequence is 16 residues long. The CDR3 coding sequence is TGTGCCAGCAGCAGGGGGGGGGCAGGGCCCACAGATACGCAGTATTTT. Translation gives CASSRGGAGPTDTQYF.

CDR3 sequence reads: CAISGLKQGGNYTEAFF. CDR3 DNA sequence: TGTGCCATCAGTGGGCTAAAACAGGGCGGAAATTACACTGAAGCTTTCTTT. The V and J genes are TRBV10-3 and TRBJ1-1; the D gene is possibly TRBD1 (6 bases). This CDR3 spans 17 amino acids. Germline V CDR1 and CDR2: ENHRY, SYGVKD. Between the trimmed V and J ends, which lost 4 bases and 3 bases, there was a span of 21 bases.

The chain links TRBV19 to TRBJ2-7; tentative D call: TRBD1 (6 bases). Trimming cost V 5 bases and J 1 base, with 18 bases left between them. The length of the CDR3 is 16 residues. Germline CDR1 is LNHDA and CDR2 is SQIVND (reference sequence). As DNA, the CDR3 is TGTGCCAGTAGTGTCCGCCGGGACAAGGGTTCCTACGAGCAGTACTTC. It specifies CASSVRRDKGSYEQYF.

This clone was counted once. The V gene is TRBV10-3, the J gene TRBJ2-2, with D possibly TRBD1 on 5 matching bases. Germline loops: CDR1 ENHRY, CDR2 SYGVKD. Trimming left V 7 bases short and J 4 bases short, with 13 bases between. The CDR3 contains 14 residues. CDR3 bases: TGTGCCATCAAGGGTACAGGTAGCACCGGGGAGCTGTTTTTT. Its protein is CAIKGTGSTGELFF.

V is TRBV28 and J is TRBJ2-5; D gene ambiguous. V was pared by 3 bases and J by 7 bases, with 15 bases between. This CDR3 comprises 14 residues. The germline CDR1 and CDR2 sequences are MDHEN and SYDVKM. The CDR3 sequence: CASSFRVGVATQYF. CDR3 in DNA: TGTGCCAGCAGTTTCCGTGTTGGAGTGGCGACCCAGTACTTC.

The J gene is TRBJ1-4, the V gene TRBV7-2; D unresolved. This CDR3 has 17 amino acids. The V gene's germline CDR1 is SGHTA and CDR2 FQGNSA. V was clipped by 2 bases and J by 2 bases, with 15 bases between them. This CDR3 reads CASSLLSGFGTNEKLFF. The CDR3 DNA is TGTGCCAGCAGCTTACTTTCGGGATTTGGTACTAATGAAAAACTGTTTTTT.

The V and J genes are TRBV2 and TRBJ2-1; TRBD2 matches at 8 bases. V was pared by 8 bases and J by 2 bases, with 5 bases of the junction left unmatched. Per germline, CDR1 SNHLY and CDR2 FYNNEI. The CDR3 is made up of 14 amino acids. CDR3 sequence reads: CASEAGVAYNEQFF. The CDR3 DNA is TGTGCCAGCGAAGCGGGGGTAGCCTACAATGAGCAGTTCTTC.

The rearrangement uses TRBV15 and TRBJ1-5; 8 positions agree with TRBD1. Looked up from germline, CDR1 is LNHNV and CDR2 is YYDKDF (reference sequence). The CDR3 consists of 17 residues. V was clipped by 0 bases and J by 0 bases; unmatched bases: 4. The CDR3 loop is CATSREKTGASNQPQHF. The DNA of the CDR3 is TGTGCCACCAGCAGAGAAAAGACAGGGGCTAGCAATCAGCCCCAGCATTTT.

V usage is TRBV4-1 and J usage is TRBJ2-2; the D gene is possibly TRBD2 (6 bases). The CDR3 covers 18 residues. Germline assignment: CDR1 MGHRA and CDR2 YSYEKL. The V end lost 2 bases, the J end lost 5 bases, and 21 bases lay between the germline ends. CDR3 sequence reads: CASSQSLISGGKTGELFF. CDR3 bases: TGCGCCAGCAGCCAATCGCTAATTAGCGGAGGAAAGACCGGGGAGCTGTTTTTT.

The chain recombines TRBV9 with TRBJ2-2, with 9 nucleotides matching TRBD1. Germline values: CDR1 SGDLS, CDR2 YYNGEE. J lost 4 bases, V lost 2 bases, and 9 bases had no gene match. The CDR3 loop spans 17 amino acids. The CDR3 here is CASSVLSGTGTTGELFF. In nucleotides, the CDR3 is TGTGCCAGCAGCGTCTTATCCGGGACAGGGACCACCGGGGAGCTGTTTTTT.

This clone was observed a handful of times. V gene TRBV28 combines with J gene TRBJ1-1, with 7 bases aligning to TRBD1. Trimming took 5 bases from V and 2 from J; bases not matched to a gene: 5. The CDR3 spans 14 residues. Per germline, CDR1 MDHEN and CDR2 SYDVKM. The CDR3, as DNA: TGTGCCAGCAGTCCGGGGACAGCAAACACTGAAGCTTTCTTT. This sequence encodes CASSPGTANTEAFF. The complete variable domain, with remaining parts taken from reference TRBV28 and TRBJ1-1, reads DVKVTQSSRYLVKRTGEKVFLECVQDMDHENMFWYRQDPGLGLRLIYFSYDVKMKEKGDIPEGYSVSREKKERFSLILESASTNQTSMYLCASSPGTANTEAFFGQGTRLTVV.

The genes are TRBV2 and TRBJ2-5; 8 bases are shared with TRBD1. This CDR3 contains 14 residues. The trim removed 6 bases at V and 0 bases at J, leaving 3 bases unmatched. The germline V gene has CDR1 SNHLY and CDR2 FYNNEI. The CDR3 DNA sequence: TGTGCCAGCAGCGGGGGACAGGACCAAGAGACCCAGTACTTC. Protein product: CASSGGQDQETQYF.

The chain uses TRBV19 and TRBJ1-2; 7 positions match TRBD1. The CDR3 covers 14 residues. The ends lost 4 bases at V and 5 bases at J; junction bases unmatched: 7. Germline V gives CDR1 LNHDA, CDR2 SQIVND (reference sequence). CDR3 nucleotide sequence: TGTGCCAGTAGTACATTAGGGGGCTGGTATGGCTACACCTTC. Protein: CASSTLGGWYGYTF. Looking up the rest from reference TRBV19 and TRBJ1-2 gives the full variable domain: DGGITQSPKYLFRKEGQNVTLSCEQNLNHDAMYWYRQDPGQGLRLIYYSQIVNDFQKGDIAEGYSVSREKKESFPLTVTSAQKNPTAFYLCASSTLGGWYGYTFGSGTRLTVV.

This rearrangement joins TRBV7-9 to TRBJ1-3; D is perhaps TRBD1 (6 bases). Germline-derived CDR1 and CDR2 are SEHNR and FQNEAQ (reference sequence). V lost 5 bases to trimming and J lost 4 bases, with 15 bases between them. The length of the CDR3 is 15 residues. CDR3 nucleotide sequence: TGTGCCAGCAGCCAAAGGGGGAGGGCCGGAAACACCATATATTTT. Its protein is CASSQRGRAGNTIYF.

This clone was detected a few times. The genes are TRBV5-4 and TRBJ1-4; possibly TRBD1 for D (6 bases). Germline assignment: CDR1 SGHNT and CDR2 YYREEE (reference sequence). The V end lost 2 bases, the J end lost 5 bases, and 16 bases lay between the germline ends. The CDR3 is 16 residues long. CDR3 DNA: TGTGCCAGCAGCTTTGGAATGAGGCAGGGGAATGAAAAACTGTTTTTT. This codes for CASSFGMRQGNEKLFF. Together with reference TRBV5-4 and TRBJ1-4, the CDR3 gives the full variable domain: ETGVTQSPTHLIKTRGQQVTLRCSSQSGHNTVSWYQQALGQGPQFIFQYYREEENGRGNFPPRFSGLQFPNYSSELNVNALELDDSALYLCASSFGMRQGNEKLFFGSGTQLSVL.